The 25 T cell receptor beta chains given below trace back to one sample, sequenced in a study of shared clonotypes between healthy human individuals. TCRdb's copy holds only in-frame clones and misses some; the assay was immunoSEQ multiplex PCR. The top ten hold approximately 0.06% of the sample, which has roughly 530,000 clones, approximately 95% seen once. Sequencing input: naive CD4+ T cells sorted from blood. Subset in this sample: CD45RA+ positively selected. These receptors were obtained from a woman under 40 in good health.

The table lists this clone with a count of one. The rearrangement joins TRBV7-9 to TRBJ2-5, with D perhaps matching TRBD2 (7 bases). V was pared by 4 bases and J by 9 bases, with 21 bases between. Germline CDR1 and CDR2: SEHNR and FQNEAQ (reference sequence). The CDR3 has 15 residues. The CDR3 is CASSSQGTKRGPQYF. DNA of the CDR3: TGTGCCAGCAGCTCTCAGGGGACTAAACGGGGCCCCCAGTACTTC.

The chain couples TRBV4-2 to TRBJ1-1; D gene unclear. The germline V gene encodes CDR1 LGHNA and CDR2 YNFKEQ. The V gene lost 0 bases and the J gene lost 0 bases, with 11 bases spanning the gap. The CDR3 has 16 residues. This CDR3 reads CASSQDKADVNTEAFF. CDR3 DNA: TGTGCCAGCAGCCAAGACAAGGCAGACGTGAACACTGAAGCTTTCTTT.

The genes are TRBV5-1 and TRBJ2-3; D not resolved. Germline CDR1 SGHRS, CDR2 YFSETQ. The CDR3 has 16 amino acids. V shed 2 bases and J shed 0 bases, with 13 bases lying between them. The CDR3 DNA follows: TGCGCCAGCAGCTTTGGCGGACCTCCTAGCACAGATACGCAGTATTTT. Protein sequence: CASSFGGPPSTDTQYF.

The rearrangement uses TRBV7-2 and TRBJ2-7, with D tentatively TRBD1 or TRBD2 (5 bases each). The CDR3 loop spans 15 amino acids. The V end lost 5 bases, the J end lost 3 bases, and 17 bases lay between the germline ends. CDR1 is SGHTA and CDR2 is FQGNSA in the germline V gene. This chain's CDR3 is CASSPSSGPLYEQYF. The CDR3 DNA reads TGTGCCAGCAGCCCGTCGTCGGGACCCCTCTACGAGCAGTACTTC.

This clone appeared once. The chain combines TRBV18 with TRBJ1-1; D is unresolved. V was cut by 3 bases and J by 5 bases, with 10 bases left in between. The CDR3 consists of 13 residues. Germline CDR1 is KGHSH and CDR2 is LQKENI. The CDR3 protein is CASSPRGATEAFF. The CDR3 DNA is TGTGCCAGCTCACCTCGGGGAGCAACTGAAGCTTTCTTT.

V is TRBV28 and J is TRBJ2-5; possible D gene TRBD1, 5 bases. The CDR3 runs 16 residues. The germline V gene encodes CDR1 MDHEN and CDR2 SYDVKM. The V end lost 1 base, the J end lost 3 bases, and 15 bases lay between the germline ends. CDR3 in amino acids: CASSLFFRAGKETQYF. CDR3 nucleotide sequence: TGTGCCAGCAGTTTATTTTTTAGGGCAGGGAAAGAGACCCAGTACTTC.

The J gene is TRBJ2-2, the V gene TRBV25-1; D might be TRBD1 or TRBD2, each matching 5 bases. V was trimmed by 4 bases and J by 0 bases, leaving 18 bases between them. The CDR3 has 18 amino acids. Germline V lookup: CDR1 MGHDK, CDR2 SYGVNS. The CDR3 nucleotides are TGTGCCAGCAGTGGTCCGGGACGGTTGAAGTCGAACACCGGGGAGCTGTTTTTT. The encoded protein is CASSGPGRLKSNTGELFF.

The chain has TRBV7-9 and TRBJ2-2; D gene uncertain. Trimming stripped 3 bases from V and 4 bases from J, with 6 bases between. The CDR3 contains 13 residues. In germline, CDR1 is SEHNR, CDR2 FQNEAQ (reference sequence). The CDR3 protein is CASSFEGTGELFF. The CDR3 region has the DNA TGTGCCAGCAGCTTTGAAGGCACCGGGGAGCTGTTTTTT.

The chain couples TRBV7-2 to TRBJ2-3; D is undetermined. With 5 bases removed from V and 4 bases from J, the gap between germline ends came to 10 bases. CDR1 is SGHTA and CDR2 is FQGNSA in the germline V gene. CDR3 size: 13 residues. CDR3 in DNA: TGTGCCAGCAGCCCGACGTGGTCAGATACGCAGTATTTT. Protein sequence: CASSPTWSDTQYF.

This sequence joins TRBV11-2 and TRBJ1-2; D is perhaps TRBD1 (6 bases). Germline lookup yields CDR1 SGHAT and CDR2 FQNNGV. Trimming removed 5 bases at V and 1 base at J, with 14 bases between. This CDR3 region has 15 residues. The CDR3 loop reads CASSPIRGRNYGYTF. In DNA, the CDR3 is TGTGCCAGCAGCCCCATTCGGGGGCGTAACTATGGCTACACCTTC.

The V and J genes are TRBV7-2 and TRBJ2-2, with TRBD1 as a possible D gene (6 bases). The CDR3 runs 16 residues. Germline lookup yields CDR1 SGHTA and CDR2 FQGNSA. V lost 1 base to trimming and J lost 5 bases, with 14 bases between them. CDR3 protein: CASSLVIAGETGELFF. CDR3 DNA: TGTGCCAGCAGCTTAGTTATCGCAGGGGAGACCGGGGAGCTGTTTTTT. The whole variable domain, remainder taken from reference TRBV7-2 and TRBJ2-2, is GAGVSQSPSNKVTEKGKDVELRCDPISGHTALYWYRQSLGQGLEFLIYFQGNSAPDKSGLPSDRFSAERTGGSVSTLTIQRTQQEDSAVYLCASSLVIAGETGELFFGEGSRLTVL.

This chain connects TRBV28 to TRBJ2-5; 10 positions agree with TRBD1. With the DNA end fitting TRBJ2-7 better, the J assignment may be wrong. CDR1 and CDR2 from the germline V gene are MDHEN and SYDVKM. The CDR3 extends over 15 amino acids. CDR3 nucleotide sequence: TGTGCCAGCAGTACGACAGGGGGCCCCGGCGACGAGCAGTACTTC. Encoded protein: CASSTTGGPGDEQYF.

V usage is TRBV28 and J usage is TRBJ2-5; tentatively, D is TRBD2 (6 bases). The CDR3 contains 13 residues. The germline V and J ends were trimmed by 3 bases and 9 bases, with 14 bases remaining between them. CDR1 and CDR2 from the germline V gene are MDHEN and SYDVKM. The CDR3 sequence: CASSLGVPGAQYF. In DNA form, the CDR3 reads TGTGCCAGCAGTTTGGGAGTCCCGGGGGCCCAGTACTTC.

This clone was recorded only once. This chain's CDR3 is CASSHMTPGQSSYEQYF. CDR3 DNA: TGTGCCAGCAGCCATATGACTCCGGGACAGAGCTCCTACGAGCAGTACTTC. V is TRBV4-2 and J is TRBJ2-5; 7 positions match TRBD1. The J call is in doubt because the DNA end fits TRBJ2-7 better. This CDR3 is built from 17 residues. The V gene's germline CDR1 is LGHNA and CDR2 YNFKEQ.

The chain carries TRBV25-1 and TRBJ1-4, with D possibly being TRBD1 (5 bases). V lost 6 bases to trimming and J lost 2 bases, with 16 bases between them. The CDR3 length is 16 residues. Germline assignment: CDR1 MGHDK and CDR2 SYGVNS. The CDR3 DNA reads as TGTGCCAGCAGCTGGGGACCCGGCGCCACTAATGAAAAACTGTTTTTT. This translates into CASSWGPGATNEKLFF.

J is TRBJ1-4 and V is TRBV18; the match to TRBD1 covers 7 bases. This CDR3 region has 15 residues. Germline V CDR1 and CDR2: KGHSH, LQKENI. V lost 3 bases to trimming and J lost 6 bases; unmatched junction nucleotides: 7. CDR3 region: CASSPLTGRDEKLFF. CDR3 coding DNA: TGTGCCAGCTCACCTTTGACAGGGAGGGATGAAAAACTGTTTTTT.

The V gene is TRBV5-4, the J gene TRBJ1-2; possible D gene TRBD1, 5 bases. Germline V CDR1 and CDR2: SGHNT, YYREEE (reference sequence). The CDR3 has 13 amino acids. Trimming pared 1 base from V and 3 bases from J, leaving 7 bases between. The CDR3 DNA reads TGTGCCAGCAGCTTGAGGACACACTATGGCTACACCTTC. Encoded protein: CASSLRTHYGYTF.

The genes are TRBV2 and TRBJ2-5; either TRBD1 or TRBD2 may supply D (5 bases each). The CDR3 length is 14 residues. The V end was cut by 6 bases, the J end by 5 bases, with 16 bases between. Looked up from germline, CDR1 is SNHLY and CDR2 is FYNNEI. CDR3 amino acids: CASRPGPGFETQYF. The CDR3 nucleotides are TGTGCCAGCAGACCGGGACCAGGGTTTGAGACCCAGTACTTC.

The chain recombines TRBV19 with TRBJ1-4; weak D call: TRBD1 (5 bases). With 2 bases removed from V and 7 bases from J, the gap between germline ends came to 14 bases. Germline V gene lookup returns CDR1 LNHDA and CDR2 SQIVND (reference sequence). The CDR3 runs 15 residues. CDR3 sequence (DNA): TGTGCCAGTAGTATACAAGGGCAGGGAGGTGAAAAACTGTTTTTT. As protein: CASSIQGQGGEKLFF.

This clone appeared a single time. The rearrangement links TRBV10-3 to TRBJ2-7; D is unresolved. Germline V gives CDR1 ENHRY, CDR2 SYGVKD. V was pared by 7 bases and J by 0 bases, with 10 bases between. The CDR3 has 13 amino acids. Written as DNA, the CDR3 is TGTGCCATCACCGAGATCAACTCCTACGAGCAGTACTTC. Its translation: CAITEINSYEQYF.

This clone has a single count. The chain is built from TRBV28 and TRBJ2-1; the D gene is possibly TRBD2 (5 bases). This CDR3 is 14 amino acids long. Trimming pared 10 bases from V and 9 bases from J, leaving 22 bases between. CDR1 is MDHEN, CDR2 SYDVKM, per germline. The CDR3 coding sequence is TGTGCCACGGGGAGAAGTGCTTGGGGTGGTGAGCAGTTCTTC. Its translation: CATGRSAWGGEQFF.

The chain recombines TRBV12-5 with TRBJ2-2; 11 bases agree with TRBD2. The CDR3 sequence is 16 residues long. V gave up 6 bases and J gave up 1 base; unmatched junction bases: 4. CDR1 LGHNT and CDR2 FRNRAP come from the germline V gene. CDR3 loop: CASGRGLAENTGELFF. CDR3 sequence (DNA): TGTGCTAGTGGACGGGGACTAGCGGAGAACACCGGGGAGCTGTTTTTT.

V gene TRBV28 combines with J gene TRBJ1-4, with D perhaps matching TRBD1 (6 bases). From germline, CDR1 is MDHEN and CDR2 SYDVKM. The CDR3 length is 13 residues. Trimming took off 7 bases at V and 8 bases at J, with 14 bases between the two ends. The CDR3 nucleotides are TGTGCCAGCAACTCAGGGGTGGGCGAAAAACTGTTTTTT. Protein product: CASNSGVGEKLFF.

The chain uses TRBV27 and TRBJ1-2, with D possibly matching TRBD1 (5 bases). V dropped 6 bases and J dropped 8 bases, with 13 bases sitting between them. The V gene's germline CDR1 is MNHEY and CDR2 SMNVEV (reference sequence). The CDR3 covers 12 residues. CDR3 sequence reads: CASRPWGKGYTF. The CDR3 nucleotides read TGTGCCAGCAGGCCGTGGGGGAAGGGCTACACCTTC.

The J gene is TRBJ2-5, the V gene TRBV2, with D possibly matching TRBD1 (6 bases). This CDR3 has 13 residues. Trimming removed 6 bases at V and 0 bases at J, with 8 bases between. CDR1 and CDR2 from the germline V gene are SNHLY and FYNNEI. The CDR3: CASRTGNQETQYF. The CDR3 nucleotides read TGTGCCAGCAGAACAGGGAACCAAGAGACCCAGTACTTC.